The 14 T cell receptor beta chains below were found in one sample sequenced in a study of shared clonotypes between healthy human individuals (TCRdb year 2020). CD8 naive samples consisted of CD45RO-negative cells that were positively selected for CCR7, yielding a CD45RA+CCR7+ population without TemRA cells. Receptors were amplified or captured by the immunoSEQ multiplex PCR assay. TCRdb holds this immuneACCESS table with in-frame rearrangements only. Some clones are missing; in checked studies, unresolved V genes explain under half, and the rest has no known cause. The sample has millions of clones on record, roughly 94% of them singletons. The ten biggest clones cover more than 0.95% of the sample. Source material: naive CD8+ T cells sorted from blood. The intended sense of this specimen's cell subset or site label: CD45RA+CCR7+. Every receptor here comes from a man aged 18-30 years in good health.

V and J are TRBV30 and TRBJ1-5; 8 positions agree with TRBD1. The CDR3 totals 13 residues. Germline V gene lookup returns CDR1 GTSNPN and CDR2 SVGIG (reference sequence). The V and J ends lost 2 bases and 5 bases, in that order; junction bases with no gene match: 2. The CDR3 here is CAWSQQGDQPQHF. The CDR3 DNA is TGTGCCTGGAGTCAACAGGGGGATCAGCCCCAGCATTTT.

Regarding this clone: The same CDR3 arises from other DNA sequences in this sample as well. For the CDR3, the DNA is TGTGCCAGCAGTTACTCGTCCGGGGTCGGTGAGCAGTTCTTC. Its protein product is CASSYSSGVGEQFF. The chain links TRBV6-5 to TRBJ2-1, with D possibly TRBD2 on 5 matching bases. The CDR3 consists of 14 residues. The germline V and J ends were trimmed by 0 bases and 9 bases, with 12 bases remaining between them. CDR1 MNHEY and CDR2 SVGAGI come from the germline V gene.

The V and J genes are TRBV9 and TRBJ2-3; a possible D gene is TRBD1 (5 bases). Trimming removed 0 bases at V and 2 bases at J, with 7 bases between. The germline V gene has CDR1 SGDLS and CDR2 YYNGEE. CDR3 length equals 14 residues. The CDR3 nucleotides read TGTGCCAGCAGCGTAGAGACAGACACAGATACGCAGTATTTT. Translating gives CASSVETDTDTQYF. The variable domain in full, completed from reference TRBV9 and TRBJ2-3, reads DSGVTQTPKHLITATGQRVTLRCSPRSGDLSVYWYQQSLDQGLQFLIQYYNGEERAKGNILERFSAQQFPDLHSELNLSSLELGDSALYFCASSVETDTDTQYFGPGTRLTVL.

The chain carries TRBV25-1 and TRBJ2-7; D uncertain. The germline V and J ends were trimmed by 2 bases and 2 bases, with 1 base remaining between them. This CDR3 spans 11 amino acids. Germline CDR1 and CDR2: MGHDK and SYGVNS. CDR3 in DNA: TGTGCCAGCAGTGAACCCTACGAGCAGTACTTC. Translated, it gives CASSEPYEQYF.

Details on this clone: In the same sample, other DNA sequences code for this CDR3. The V and J genes are TRBV9 and TRBJ1-4; D is uncertain. CDR1 SGDLS and CDR2 YYNGEE come from the germline V gene. The CDR3 consists of 14 residues. V shed 4 bases and J shed 3 bases, with 10 bases lying between them. CDR3 nucleotides: TGTGCCAGCAGCCCAGGCGGATCTAATGAAAAACTGTTTTTT. Translation: CASSPGGSNEKLFF.

The chain carries TRBV7-2 and TRBJ1-3; no definite D call. Germline-derived CDR1 and CDR2 are SGHTA and FQGNSA. The CDR3 extends over 13 amino acids. V was cut by 1 base and J by 6 bases, with 7 bases left in between. This CDR3 reads CASSLDSVNTIYF. The CDR3 DNA follows: TGTGCCAGCAGCTTAGACTCGGTAAACACCATATATTTT.

The chain has TRBV6-6 and TRBJ2-5; 9 bases line up with TRBD2. The CDR3 sequence is 16 residues long. Trimming took 2 bases from V and 5 from J; bases not matched to a gene: 9. The germline V gene encodes CDR1 MNHNY and CDR2 SVGAGI (reference sequence). DNA of the CDR3: TGTGCCAGCAGTTACCAATCTAGCGGGGAATCGGAGACCCAGTACTTC. Its protein product is CASSYQSSGESETQYF.

About this clone: This sample also contains other DNA sequences that code for the same CDR3. The rearrangement joins TRBV9 to TRBJ2-2, with D possibly called TRBD1 or TRBD2 (5 bases each). V was pared by 2 bases and J by 8 bases, with 10 bases between. The CDR3 extends over 13 amino acids. CDR1 is SGDLS and CDR2 is YYNGEE in the germline V gene. The CDR3: CASSVGTAGELFF. As DNA, the CDR3 is TGTGCCAGCAGCGTCGGGACGGCGGGGGAGCTGTTTTTT.

The CDR3, as DNA: TGCGCCAGCCAAATCTCCGGGGCTTCGGGAACTGAAGCTTTCTTT. Its protein is CASQISGASGTEAFF. This chain links TRBV5-1 with TRBJ1-1; D is possibly TRBD1 (5 bases). CDR3 length: 15 residues. With 7 bases removed from V and 5 bases from J, the gap between germline ends came to 21 bases. Germline V lookup: CDR1 SGHRS, CDR2 YFSETQ.

V is TRBV9 and J is TRBJ2-2; D remains unclear. The germline V gene has CDR1 SGDLS and CDR2 YYNGEE. V lost 0 bases and J 4 bases, leaving 22 bases between the germline ends. This CDR3 is built from 19 residues. Written as DNA, the CDR3 is TGTGCCAGCAGCGTAGAGTATGAGTGGGCCGAGAAGGGCACCGGGGAGCTGTTTTTT. Residues: CASSVEYEWAEKGTGELFF.

This chain links TRBV30 with TRBJ2-1; D unresolved. Trimming stripped 0 bases from V and 2 bases from J, with 8 bases between. This CDR3 is built from 14 residues. Per the germline V gene, CDR1 is GTSNPN and CDR2 is SVGIG (reference sequence). CDR3 in DNA: TGTGCCTGGAGTGTTACACCAGCCTACAATGAGCAGTTCTTC. This codes for CAWSVTPAYNEQFF.

V is TRBV27 and J is TRBJ2-7; 10 nucleotides agree with TRBD1. This CDR3 spans 16 amino acids. Per the germline V gene, CDR1 is MNHEY and CDR2 is SMNVEV (reference sequence). V trimming: 5 bases; J trimming: 5 bases; junction bases outside the gene matches: 12. CDR3 sequence: CASSPGPGQGIHEQYF. The CDR3 nucleotides are TGTGCCAGCAGTCCGGGTCCGGGACAGGGGATACACGAGCAGTACTTC.

V gene TRBV7-3 combines with J gene TRBJ1-1; TRBD1 is a possible D gene (5 bases). V lost 0 bases and J lost 3, with 17 bases in between. Per germline, CDR1 SGHTA and CDR2 FQGTGA. The CDR3 covers 17 residues. The CDR3 region is CASSLTRIGLGDTEAFF. CDR3 sequence (DNA): TGTGCCAGCAGCTTAACGCGTATCGGACTAGGGGACACTGAAGCTTTCTTT.

The chain carries TRBV28 and TRBJ2-7; possible D gene TRBD2, 5 bases. V lost 6 bases and J 3 bases, leaving 9 bases between the germline ends. The CDR3 is 12 residues long. CDR1 and CDR2 (germline): MDHEN, SYDVKM. CDR3 sequence reads: CASSDGLYEQYF. The CDR3 coding sequence is TGTGCCAGCAGCGACGGACTCTACGAGCAGTACTTC.